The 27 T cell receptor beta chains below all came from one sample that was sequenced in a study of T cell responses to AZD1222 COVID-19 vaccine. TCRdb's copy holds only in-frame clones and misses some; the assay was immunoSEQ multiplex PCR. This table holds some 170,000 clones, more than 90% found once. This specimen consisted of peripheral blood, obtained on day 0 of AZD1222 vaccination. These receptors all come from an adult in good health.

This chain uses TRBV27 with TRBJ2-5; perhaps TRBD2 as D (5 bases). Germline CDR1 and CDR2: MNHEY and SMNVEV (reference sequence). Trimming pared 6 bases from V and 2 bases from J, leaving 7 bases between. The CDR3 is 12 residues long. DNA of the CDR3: TGTGCCAGCAGAGGAGGACAAGAGACCCAGTACTTC. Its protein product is CASRGGQETQYF.

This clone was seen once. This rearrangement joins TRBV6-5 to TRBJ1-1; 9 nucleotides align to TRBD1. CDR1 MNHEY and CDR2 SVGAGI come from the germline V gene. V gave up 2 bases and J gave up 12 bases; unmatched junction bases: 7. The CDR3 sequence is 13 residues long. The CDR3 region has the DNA TGTGCCAGCAGTTACGGCCGGGACAGGGAAACTTTCTTT. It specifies CASSYGRDRETFF.

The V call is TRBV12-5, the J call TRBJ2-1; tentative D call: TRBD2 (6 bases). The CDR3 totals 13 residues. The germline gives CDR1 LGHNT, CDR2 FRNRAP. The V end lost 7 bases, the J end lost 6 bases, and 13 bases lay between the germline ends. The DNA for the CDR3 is TGTGCTAGTGCCATGGGGGGATCCAATGAGCAGTTCTTC. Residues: CASAMGGSNEQFF.

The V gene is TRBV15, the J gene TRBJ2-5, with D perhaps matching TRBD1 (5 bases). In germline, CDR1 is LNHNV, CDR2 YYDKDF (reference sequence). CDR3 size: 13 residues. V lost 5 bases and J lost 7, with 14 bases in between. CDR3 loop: CATSPDSLGTQYF. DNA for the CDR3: TGTGCCACCAGCCCAGACAGCCTCGGGACCCAGTACTTC.

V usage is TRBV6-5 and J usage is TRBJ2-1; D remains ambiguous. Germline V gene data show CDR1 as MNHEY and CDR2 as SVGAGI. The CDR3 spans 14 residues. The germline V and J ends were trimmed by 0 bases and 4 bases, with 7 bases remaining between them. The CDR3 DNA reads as TGTGCCAGCAGTTACTCGTGGGATTACAATGAGCAGTTCTTC. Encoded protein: CASSYSWDYNEQFF.

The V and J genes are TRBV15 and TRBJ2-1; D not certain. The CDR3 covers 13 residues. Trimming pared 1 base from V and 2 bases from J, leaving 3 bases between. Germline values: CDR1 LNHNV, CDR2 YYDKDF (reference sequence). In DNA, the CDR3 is TGTGCCACCAGCAGAGTCCCCTACAATGAGCAGTTCTTC. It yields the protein CATSRVPYNEQFF.

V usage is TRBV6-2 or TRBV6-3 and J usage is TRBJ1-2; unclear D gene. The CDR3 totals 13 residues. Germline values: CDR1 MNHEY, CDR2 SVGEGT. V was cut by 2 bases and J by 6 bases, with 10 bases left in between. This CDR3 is CASSYEGIHGYTF. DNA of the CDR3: TGTGCCAGCAGTTACGAGGGTATACATGGCTACACCTTC.

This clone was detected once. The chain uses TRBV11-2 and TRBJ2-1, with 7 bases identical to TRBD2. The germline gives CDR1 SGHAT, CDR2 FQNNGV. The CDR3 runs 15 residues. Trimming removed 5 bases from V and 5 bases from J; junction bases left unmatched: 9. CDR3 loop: CASSPRGESHNEQFF. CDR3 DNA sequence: TGTGCCAGCAGCCCCCGGGGGGAGAGTCACAATGAGCAGTTCTTC. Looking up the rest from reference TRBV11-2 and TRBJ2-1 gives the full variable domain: EAGVAQSPRYKIIEKRQSVAFWCNPISGHATLYWYQQILGQGPKLLIQFQNNGVVDDSQLPKDRFSAERLKGVDSTLKIQPAKLEDSAVYLCASSPRGESHNEQFFGPGTRLTVL.

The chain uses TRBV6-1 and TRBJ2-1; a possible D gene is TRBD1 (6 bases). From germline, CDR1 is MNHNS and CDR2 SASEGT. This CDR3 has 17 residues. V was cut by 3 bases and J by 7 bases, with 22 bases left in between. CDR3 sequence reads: CASSEYRVTGECNEQFF. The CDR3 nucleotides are TGTGCCAGCAGTGAGTACAGGGTTACGGGCGAGTGTAATGAGCAGTTCTTC.

The CDR3 region has the DNA TGCGCCAGCAGCCTCCGTTTAGCGGCGAGCTCCTACAATGAGCAGTTCTTC. Amino acids: CASSLRLAASSYNEQFF. The chain has TRBV5-1 and TRBJ2-1, with a tentative D call TRBD2 (6 bases). CDR3 length equals 17 residues. The V gene's germline CDR1 is SGHRS and CDR2 YFSETQ. V was clipped by 4 bases and J by 0 bases, with 17 bases between them.

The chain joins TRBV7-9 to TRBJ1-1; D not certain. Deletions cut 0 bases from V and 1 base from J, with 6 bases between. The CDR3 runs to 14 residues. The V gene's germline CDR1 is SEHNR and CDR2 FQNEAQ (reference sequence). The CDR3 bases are TGTGCCAGCAGCTTAGCGGCAGGGAACACTGAAGCTTTCTTT. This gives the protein CASSLAAGNTEAFF.

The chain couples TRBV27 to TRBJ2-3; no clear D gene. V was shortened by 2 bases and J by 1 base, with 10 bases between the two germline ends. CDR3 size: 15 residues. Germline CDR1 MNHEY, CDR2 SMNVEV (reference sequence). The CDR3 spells CASSLSRSGTDTQYF. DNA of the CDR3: TGTGCCAGCAGTTTAAGTAGGTCGGGCACAGATACGCAGTATTTT.

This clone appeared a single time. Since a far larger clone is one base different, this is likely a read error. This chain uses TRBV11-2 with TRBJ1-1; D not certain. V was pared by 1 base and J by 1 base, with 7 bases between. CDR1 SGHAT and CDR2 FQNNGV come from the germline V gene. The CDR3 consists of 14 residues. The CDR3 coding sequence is TGTGCCAGCAGCTTAGTTGGGGAGAACACTGAAGCTTTCTTT. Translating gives CASSLVGENTEAFF.

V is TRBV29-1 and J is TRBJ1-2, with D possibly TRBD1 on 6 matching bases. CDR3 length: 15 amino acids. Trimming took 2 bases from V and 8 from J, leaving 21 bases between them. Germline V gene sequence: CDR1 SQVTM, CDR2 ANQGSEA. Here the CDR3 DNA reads TGCAGCGTTGAATGGTTCCAGGGGAGCCAAGGGGGCTACACCTTC. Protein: CSVEWFQGSQGGYTF. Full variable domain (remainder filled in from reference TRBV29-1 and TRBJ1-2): SAVISQKPSRDICQRGTSLTIQCQVDSQVTMMFWYRQQPGQSLTLIATANQGSEATYESGFVIDKFPISRPNLTFSTLTVSNMSPEDSSIYLCSVEWFQGSQGGYTFGSGTRLTVV.

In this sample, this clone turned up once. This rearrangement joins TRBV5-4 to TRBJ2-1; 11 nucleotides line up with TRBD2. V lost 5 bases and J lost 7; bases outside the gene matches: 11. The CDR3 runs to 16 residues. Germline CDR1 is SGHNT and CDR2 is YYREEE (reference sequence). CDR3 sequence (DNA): TGTGCCAGCAGTTCGTTGATAGCGGGAGGGCGGAATGAGCAGTTCTTC. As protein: CASSSLIAGGRNEQFF.

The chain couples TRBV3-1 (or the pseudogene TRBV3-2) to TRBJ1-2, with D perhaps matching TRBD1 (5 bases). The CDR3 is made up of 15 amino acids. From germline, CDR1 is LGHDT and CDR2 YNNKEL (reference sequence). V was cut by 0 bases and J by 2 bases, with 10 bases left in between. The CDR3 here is CASSQDRSGNYGYTF. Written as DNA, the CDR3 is TGTGCCAGCAGCCAAGATCGTTCAGGGAACTATGGCTACACCTTC.

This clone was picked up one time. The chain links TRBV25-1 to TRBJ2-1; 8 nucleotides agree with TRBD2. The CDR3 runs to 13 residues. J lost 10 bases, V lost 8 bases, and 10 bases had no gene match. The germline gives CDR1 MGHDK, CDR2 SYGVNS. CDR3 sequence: CASARTSQTEQFF. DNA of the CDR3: TGTGCCAGCGCCCGGACTAGCCAGACCGAGCAGTTCTTC.

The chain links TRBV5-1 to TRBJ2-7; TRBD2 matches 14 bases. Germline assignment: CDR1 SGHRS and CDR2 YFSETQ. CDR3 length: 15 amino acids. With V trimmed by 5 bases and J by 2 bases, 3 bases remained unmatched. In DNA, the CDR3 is TGCGCCAGCAGTGGGACTAGCGGGGGAGCCTACGAGCAGTACTTC. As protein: CASSGTSGGAYEQYF.

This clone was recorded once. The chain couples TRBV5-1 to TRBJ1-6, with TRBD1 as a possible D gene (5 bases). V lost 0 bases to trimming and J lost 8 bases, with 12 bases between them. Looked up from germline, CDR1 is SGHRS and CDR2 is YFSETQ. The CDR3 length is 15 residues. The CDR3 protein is CASSLVGTGDSPLHF. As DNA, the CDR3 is TGCGCCAGCAGCTTGGTAGGGACGGGAGATTCACCCCTCCACTTT.

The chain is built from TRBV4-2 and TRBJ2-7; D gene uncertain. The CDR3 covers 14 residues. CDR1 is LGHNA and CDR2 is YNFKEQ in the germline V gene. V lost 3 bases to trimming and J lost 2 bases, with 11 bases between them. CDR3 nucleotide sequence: TGTGCCAGCAGCCAGACGGTCGGAACCTACGAGCAGTACTTC. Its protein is CASSQTVGTYEQYF.

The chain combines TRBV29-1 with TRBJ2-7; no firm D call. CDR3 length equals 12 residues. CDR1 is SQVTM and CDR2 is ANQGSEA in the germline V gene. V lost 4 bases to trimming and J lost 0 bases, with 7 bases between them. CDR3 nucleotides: TGCAGCGTTGGTCGACGCTCCTACGAGCAGTACTTC. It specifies CSVGRRSYEQYF.

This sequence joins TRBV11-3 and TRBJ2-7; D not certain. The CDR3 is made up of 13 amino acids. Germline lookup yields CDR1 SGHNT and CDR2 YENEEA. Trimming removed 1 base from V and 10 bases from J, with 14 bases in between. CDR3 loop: CASSLGVGNVQYF. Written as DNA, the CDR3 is TGTGCCAGCAGCTTAGGGGTGGGAAACGTACAGTACTTC.

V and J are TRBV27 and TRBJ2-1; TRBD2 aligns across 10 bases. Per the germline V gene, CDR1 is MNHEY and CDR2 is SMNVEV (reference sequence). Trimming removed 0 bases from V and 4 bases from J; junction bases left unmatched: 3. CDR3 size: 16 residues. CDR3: CASSLSLAGVYNEQFF. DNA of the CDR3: TGTGCCAGCAGTTTATCGCTAGCGGGAGTATACAATGAGCAGTTCTTC.

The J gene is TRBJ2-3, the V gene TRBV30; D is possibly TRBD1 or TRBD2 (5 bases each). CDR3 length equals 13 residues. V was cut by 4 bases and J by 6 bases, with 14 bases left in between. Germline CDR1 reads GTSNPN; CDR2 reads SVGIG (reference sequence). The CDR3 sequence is CAWTEGRGDTQYF. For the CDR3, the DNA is TGTGCCTGGACCGAGGGGCGCGGGGATACGCAGTATTTT.

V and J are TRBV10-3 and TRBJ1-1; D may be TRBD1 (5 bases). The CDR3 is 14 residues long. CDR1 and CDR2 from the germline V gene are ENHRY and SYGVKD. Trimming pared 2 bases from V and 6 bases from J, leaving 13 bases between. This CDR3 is CAISEQQGVAEAFF. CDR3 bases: TGTGCCATCAGTGAGCAGCAGGGTGTGGCTGAAGCTTTCTTT.

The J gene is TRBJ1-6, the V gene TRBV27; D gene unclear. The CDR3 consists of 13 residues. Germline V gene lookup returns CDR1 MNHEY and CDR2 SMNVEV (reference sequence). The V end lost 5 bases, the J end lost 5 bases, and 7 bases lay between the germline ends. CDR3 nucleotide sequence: TGTGCCAGCAGTACCCAAGATAATTCACCCCTCCACTTT. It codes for CASSTQDNSPLHF.

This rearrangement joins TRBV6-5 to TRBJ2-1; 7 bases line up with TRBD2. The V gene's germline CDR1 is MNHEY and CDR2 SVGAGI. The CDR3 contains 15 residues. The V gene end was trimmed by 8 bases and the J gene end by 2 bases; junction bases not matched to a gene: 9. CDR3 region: CASGLGGGTYNEQFF. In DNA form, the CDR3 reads TGTGCCAGCGGCTTGGGCGGGGGTACCTACAATGAGCAGTTCTTC.